The 13 T cell receptor beta chains presented below share a single source sample, sequenced in a study of blood T cell repertoires in COVID-19. Profiled with immunoSEQ multiplex PCR; TCRdb holds only in-frame clones, not every one. The sample includes just under 350,000 clones, around 87% of them seen just once. Input material: peripheral blood. All receptors come from a woman aged 45-65 years with COVID-19, enrolled during active disease.

The chain uses TRBV19 and TRBJ2-1; D is undetermined. The CDR3 loop spans 14 amino acids. Trimming removed 1 base from V and 5 bases from J, with 9 bases in between. CDR1 and CDR2 (germline): LNHDA, SQIVND (reference sequence). Written as DNA, the CDR3 is TGTGCCAGTAGTATAGTATCAGGAAACAATGAGCAGTTCTTC. Translation gives CASSIVSGNNEQFF.

V is TRBV2 and J is TRBJ2-3, with TRBD2 identical over 9 bases. The CDR3 length is 15 residues. With V trimmed by 8 bases and J by 4 bases, 10 bases remained unmatched. Germline-derived CDR1 and CDR2 are SNHLY and FYNNEI. The CDR3: CASSYGGRAPDTQYF. The CDR3 nucleotides are TGTGCCAGCTCCTACGGCGGGAGGGCCCCAGATACGCAGTATTTT.

The chain combines TRBV9 with TRBJ2-1, with 9 nucleotides matching TRBD2. With 4 bases clipped from V and 4 bases from J, the junction kept 15 bases outside the gene matches. This CDR3 is 18 amino acids long. Germline V gene lookup returns CDR1 SGDLS and CDR2 YYNGEE. The chain's CDR3 is CASSPRGSGSYGYNEQFF. Here the CDR3 DNA reads TGTGCCAGCAGCCCCCGTGGTAGCGGGAGTTACGGGTACAATGAGCAGTTCTTC.

The genes are TRBV24-1 and TRBJ2-5, with TRBD2 identical over 11 bases. With V trimmed by 0 bases and J by 4 bases, 3 bases remained unmatched. Looked up from germline, CDR1 is KGHDR and CDR2 is SFDVKD. The CDR3 has 16 residues. The CDR3 sequence is CATSDLTSGSRETQYF. The CDR3 DNA reads as TGTGCCACCAGTGATTTGACTAGCGGGAGTCGAGAGACCCAGTACTTC.

This clone has only a few counts. The rearrangement links TRBV5-6 to TRBJ1-2, with TRBD1 matching over 8 bases. Germline V gene sequence: CDR1 SGHDT, CDR2 YYEEEE. V trimming: 0 bases; J trimming: 8 bases; junction bases outside the gene matches: 3. The length of the CDR3 is 13 residues. This chain's CDR3 is CASSLGGQGGYTF. In DNA form, the CDR3 reads TGTGCCAGCAGCTTGGGTGGACAGGGAGGCTACACCTTC.

This clone was detected only once. The gene calls are TRBV10-2 and TRBJ2-3; D is possibly TRBD1 (6 bases). The germline V and J ends were trimmed by 7 bases and 0 bases, with 14 bases remaining between them. This CDR3 contains 15 residues. Germline V gene lookup returns CDR1 WSHSY and CDR2 SAAADI. The CDR3 loop reads CASTKGDTSTDTQYF. In DNA, the CDR3 is TGCGCCAGCACCAAGGGGGATACTAGCACAGATACGCAGTATTTT.

The rearrangement uses TRBV6-6 and TRBJ1-4; 8 nucleotides line up with TRBD1. The CDR3 has 15 residues. Germline lookup yields CDR1 MNHNY and CDR2 SVGAGI (reference sequence). V lost 6 bases, J lost 5 bases, and 8 bases stayed unmatched. The CDR3 DNA is TGTGCCAGCAGCACCCCCCAGGGGGCAAATGAAAAACTGTTTTTT. This sequence encodes CASSTPQGANEKLFF.

This chain uses TRBV5-1 with TRBJ1-3; D is unclear. V lost 0 bases and J lost 0, with 7 bases in between. This CDR3 comprises 15 residues. Germline V lookup: CDR1 SGHRS, CDR2 YFSETQ. CDR3 residues: CASSLGQASGNTIYF. The DNA of the CDR3 is TGCGCCAGCAGCTTGGGGCAGGCCTCTGGAAACACCATATATTTT. Looking up the rest from reference TRBV5-1 and TRBJ1-3 gives the full variable domain: KAGVTQTPRYLIKTRGQQVTLSCSPISGHRSVSWYQQTPGQGLQFLFEYFSETQRNKGNFPGRFSGRQFSNSRSEMNVSTLELGDSALYLCASSLGQASGNTIYFGEGSWLTVV.

The rearrangement uses TRBV28 and TRBJ2-1; D gene ambiguous. Trimming shortened V by 6 bases and J by 4 bases, and 7 bases separated the two germline ends. Germline CDR1 and CDR2: MDHEN and SYDVKM. The CDR3 sequence is 12 residues long. CDR3: CASSLLYNEQFF. The CDR3 nucleotides are TGTGCCAGCAGCCTGCTATACAATGAGCAGTTCTTC.

The chain joins TRBV7-8 to TRBJ1-1; 8 bases are shared with TRBD1. With V trimmed by 4 bases and J by 2 bases, 6 bases remained unmatched. CDR3 length: 15 residues. Germline-derived CDR1 and CDR2 are SGHVS and FQNEAQ. The DNA for the CDR3 is TGTGCCAGCAGCTGGGCAGGGGGCCCAAACACTGAAGCTTTCTTT. The encoded protein is CASSWAGGPNTEAFF.

The rearrangement links TRBV10-1 to TRBJ2-4; 7 bases fit TRBD1. Trimming removed 10 bases from V and 1 base from J; junction bases left unmatched: 10. CDR3 length: 15 amino acids. The germline V gene has CDR1 WNHNN and CDR2 SYGVQD (reference sequence). DNA of the CDR3: TGCGCCATCGAAACAGGGGCTAGGGCCAAAAACATTCAGTACTTC. Encoded protein: CAIETGARAKNIQYF.

J is TRBJ1-4 and V is TRBV29-1; tentatively, D is TRBD1 (6 bases). Looked up from germline, CDR1 is SQVTM and CDR2 is ANQGSEA. The CDR3 length is 12 residues. Between the trimmed V and J ends, which lost 5 bases and 3 bases, there was a span of 7 bases. The chain's CDR3 is CSVRQANEKLFF. The CDR3 region has the DNA TGCAGCGTTCGACAGGCTAATGAAAAACTGTTTTTT.

The rearrangement links TRBV5-6 to TRBJ2-3; possibly TRBD2 for D (6 bases). Trimming cost V 4 bases and J 2 bases, with 17 bases left between them. CDR3 length: 16 residues. The germline V gene encodes CDR1 SGHDT and CDR2 YYEEEE. The CDR3 spells CASSPLNGRITDTQYF. The CDR3 DNA follows: TGTGCCAGCAGCCCCCTGAACGGGAGAATCACAGATACGCAGTATTTT.